The 13 T cell receptor beta chains in this list originate from one sample, sequenced in a study of regulatory T cells in long-lasting Graves disease. Time point given: newly diagnosed GD, antithyroid drugs for less than 3 months. Construction of the TCR library relied on RNA isolated from PBMCs. Arm-PCR of CDR3 regions and iRepertoire HTBI primers were used to build TCR beta libraries. TCRdb itself ran the multiplex PCR reads through MiXCR, one entry per CDR3 protein. The profile shows about 620,000 distinct CDR3 sequences, approximately 15% of them singletons. The same sample was also studied in work on T cells in Graves' hyperthyroidism and ophthalmopathy.

The material was peripheral blood mononuclear cells (PBMCs), obtained at new diagnosis, from a patient treated with antithyroid drugs. The receptors stem from a young woman with Graves disease.

In its sample, this clonotype was seen many times. J is TRBJ2-5 and V is TRBV7-2; 12 nucleotides agree with TRBD2. The ends lost 5 bases at V and 4 bases at J; junction bases unmatched: 2. Germline values: CDR1 SGHTA, CDR2 FQGNSA. There are 14 residues in the CDR3. CDR3 in DNA: TGTGCCAGCAGCCCGGGACTAGCGGGAGAGACCCAGTACTTC. Residues: CASSPGLAGETQYF.

The J gene is TRBJ2-1, the V gene TRBV16; 8 bases agree with TRBD1. Germline-derived CDR1 and CDR2 are KGHSY and FQNENV. The CDR3 loop spans 14 amino acids. With 4 bases clipped from V and 5 bases from J, the junction kept 4 bases outside the gene matches. CDR3 DNA sequence: TGTGCCAGCAGCCGGACAGGGAAAAACAATGAGCAGTTCTTC. This translates into CASSRTGKNNEQFF.

This clonotype was seen at least ten times. The chain recombines TRBV7-2 with TRBJ2-7; D is possibly TRBD1 (6 bases). The CDR3 sequence is 13 residues long. V gave up 0 bases and J gave up 9 bases, with 12 bases separating them. Germline CDR1 SGHTA, CDR2 FQGNSA. CDR3 sequence reads: CASSLAPDSVQYF. The CDR3 region has the DNA TGTGCCAGCAGCTTAGCCCCGGACAGTGTGCAGTACTTC.

The V gene is TRBV20-1, the J gene TRBJ1-1, with 9 positions matching TRBD1. CDR1 is DFQATT and CDR2 is SNEGSKA in the germline V gene (reference sequence). The CDR3 sequence is 15 residues long. V dropped 3 bases and J dropped 4; count of bases not matched to a gene: 9. CDR3 bases: TGCAGTGCTAGCCGCGGGACAGGGTTCGCCACTGAAGCTTTCTTT. Amino acid sequence: CSASRGTGFATEAFF.

This clonotype was recorded at least ten times. CDR3 sequence reads: CATNPGRLLQDGYTF. In nucleotides, the CDR3 is TGTGCCACCAATCCGGGACGATTATTGCAGGATGGCTACACCTTC. The chain uses TRBV7-8 and TRBJ1-2; D is perhaps TRBD1 (5 bases). CDR1 is SGHVS and CDR2 is FQNEAQ in the germline V gene. The CDR3 is 15 residues long. V lost 10 bases to trimming and J lost 6 bases, with 24 bases between them.

There are many counts of this clonotype. The chain joins TRBV2 to TRBJ2-7; no clear D. The CDR3 has 12 residues. Trimming took off 6 bases at V and 6 bases at J, with 12 bases between the two ends. Germline lookup yields CDR1 SNHLY and CDR2 FYNNEI. The CDR3 protein is CASRDPPSEQYF. The CDR3 coding sequence is TGTGCCAGCAGGGATCCCCCGAGCGAGCAGTACTTC.

This clonotype was seen many times. It is unclear where the CDR3 begins or ends on the DNA, so no DNA is shown, and the CDR3 is as TCRdb lists it. The rearrangement uses TRBV27 and TRBJ2-5; the listed D gene, TRBD1, was not tested against the DNA. From its first to its last residue, the CDR3 has 15 amino acids. Germline loops: CDR1 MNHEY, CDR2 SMNVEV (reference sequence). The CDR3 here is CASSLSLRLRGTQYF.

The sample holds many counts of this clonotype. The CDR3 DNA is TGTGCCAGCAGTGGCATGGGACAGGGAGGTGAAGGTGGCTACACCTTC. Translation gives CASSGMGQGGEGGYTF. This chain joins TRBV6-1 and TRBJ1-2; 9 positions match TRBD1. Germline V gene data show CDR1 as MNHNS and CDR2 as SASEGT. The CDR3 totals 16 residues. Trimming at V came to 4 bases and at J to 7 bases, leaving 13 bases not matched to a gene.

Note on this clonotype: Just one base apart from a much larger clone, this may be a read error. V usage is TRBV28 and J usage is TRBJ2-1; D perhaps matches TRBD2 (5 bases). The germline CDR1 and CDR2 sequences are MDHEN and SYDVKM. This CDR3 region has 15 residues. Between the trimmed V and J ends, which lost 8 bases and 5 bases, there was a span of 19 bases. The CDR3 region has the DNA TGTGCCAGCGCCGCCCGGACTCAATCCCACAATGAGCAGTTCTTC. This translates into CASAARTQSHNEQFF.

In its sample, this clonotype was seen many times. V and J are TRBV6-1 and TRBJ2-3; no clear D gene. This CDR3 is built from 15 residues. Deletions cut 3 bases from V and 1 base from J, with 11 bases between. Germline CDR1 MNHNS, CDR2 SASEGT. CDR3 amino acids: CASSEVGSGTDTQYF. The CDR3 DNA reads as TGTGCCAGCAGTGAGGTTGGAAGCGGCACAGATACGCAGTATTTT.

The rearrangement uses TRBV7-3 and TRBJ2-3; TRBD2 matches at 9 bases. This CDR3 spans 18 amino acids. V trimming: 1 base; J trimming: 5 bases; junction bases outside the gene matches: 13. CDR1 is SGHTA and CDR2 is FQGTGA in the germline V gene. CDR3 nucleotide sequence: TGTGCCAGCAGCTTAAACGCGGGTGACTTAGCGGGAGTAGATACGCAGTATTTT. Its translation: CASSLNAGDLAGVDTQYF.

The V call is TRBV2, the J call TRBJ2-1, with TRBD2 as a possible D gene (5 bases). The CDR3 sequence is 16 residues long. The V gene lost 5 bases and the J gene lost 0 bases, with 14 bases spanning the gap. Germline loops: CDR1 SNHLY, CDR2 FYNNEI. CDR3 coding DNA: TGTGCCAGCAGTATGACTATGGCGAGCTCCTACAATGAGCAGTTCTTC. Its translation is CASSMTMASSYNEQFF.

This clonotype appeared a few times. The chain combines TRBV20-1 with TRBJ1-1; D possibly corresponds to TRBD1 (5 bases). The CDR3 extends over 14 amino acids. Germline CDR1 and CDR2: DFQATT and SNEGSKA (reference sequence). The germline V and J ends were trimmed by 3 bases and 3 bases, with 14 bases remaining between them. The CDR3 sequence: CSARFREFDTEAFF. CDR3 nucleotide sequence: TGCAGTGCTAGGTTCAGGGAGTTCGACACTGAAGCTTTCTTT.